Detailed here is one T cell receptor (beta chain). This record comes from a study of blood T cell repertoires in COVID-19. Produced via immunoSEQ multiplex PCR; TCRdb's table is partial and in-frame only. The sample holds roughly 290,000 clones, approximately 86% seen once. The specimen was peripheral blood. This TCR came from a woman aged 30 to 39 who had recovered from COVID-19.

In DNA form, the CDR3 reads TGTGCCAGCAGCCAAGGAGAGAAAGCGGGGTTTCCCTACGAGCAGTACTTC. Protein: CASSQGEKAGFPYEQYF. The V and J genes are TRBV14 and TRBJ2-7; 7 bases fit TRBD2. Germline V gene lookup returns CDR1 SGHDN and CDR2 FVKESK. The CDR3 loop spans 17 amino acids. Trimming cost V 1 base and J 2 bases; bases outside gene matches: 11.